Below are 10 T cell receptor beta chains sequenced from a single sample in a study of OX40 agonist ivuxolimab in advanced cancers. Clones were sequenced by immunoSEQ multiplex PCR, and TCRdb holds only the in-frame ones, with some missing. This table has around 19,000 clones, less than 75% appearing once. The input for sequencing was CD4+ or CD8+ T cells sorted from blood, taken in a trial of the OX40 agonist ivuxolimab. These receptor sequences come from an adult with an advanced solid tumor such as melanoma, head and neck, liver or kidney cancer.

V usage is TRBV11-2 and J usage is TRBJ2-5; 11 nucleotides align to TRBD2. The CDR3 runs to 16 residues. V trimming: 5 bases; J trimming: 2 bases; junction bases outside the gene matches: 7. Germline lookup yields CDR1 SGHAT and CDR2 FQNNGV. CDR3 DNA sequence: TGTGCCAGCAGCCCCAGACTAGCGGGGACACAAGAGACCCAGTACTTC. Translating gives CASSPRLAGTQETQYF.

The J gene is TRBJ2-1, the V gene TRBV27; D ambiguous. Germline lookup yields CDR1 MNHEY and CDR2 SMNVEV (reference sequence). This CDR3 is 17 amino acids long. Trimming shortened V by 1 base and J by 1 base, and 14 bases separated the two germline ends. The CDR3 region is CASSLYPAAESYNEQFF. In nucleotides, the CDR3 is TGTGCCAGCAGTTTATACCCGGCGGCAGAGTCCTACAATGAGCAGTTCTTC.

V and J are TRBV7-6 and TRBJ1-3; 8 bases are a match to TRBD1. In germline, CDR1 is SGHVS, CDR2 FNYEAQ. Trimming at V came to 5 bases and at J to 4 bases, leaving 7 bases not matched to a gene. CDR3 length: 15 amino acids. In DNA form, the CDR3 reads TGTGCCAGCAGCCAACTAGGGACAGGCGGAAACACCATATATTTT. It yields the protein CASSQLGTGGNTIYF. Full variable domain (remainder filled in from reference TRBV7-6 and TRBJ1-3): GAGVSQSPRYKVTKRGQDVALRCDPISGHVSLYWYRQALGQGPEFLTYFNYEAQQDKSGLPNDRFSAERPEGSISTLTIQRTEQRDSAMYRCASSQLGTGGNTIYFGEGSWLTVV.

The rearrangement links TRBV11-1 to TRBJ2-7; D remains ambiguous. Trimming left V 5 bases short and J 7 bases short, with 15 bases between. Germline CDR1 SGHAT, CDR2 FQDESV (reference sequence). CDR3 length equals 13 residues. In nucleotides, the CDR3 is TGTGCCAGCAGCGAAGGGTGGGAAGGTGAGCAGTACTTC. Translated: CASSEGWEGEQYF.

The chain employs TRBV19 and TRBJ2-7, with TRBD1 matching 9 bases. CDR1 is LNHDA and CDR2 is SQIVND in the germline V gene (reference sequence). V dropped 6 bases and J dropped 3; count of bases not matched to a gene: 3. The CDR3 extends over 13 amino acids. This chain's CDR3 is CASRRTGDYEQYF. CDR3 in DNA: TGTGCCAGTAGACGGACAGGGGACTACGAGCAGTACTTC. Looking up the rest from reference TRBV19 and TRBJ2-7 gives the full variable domain: DGGITQSPKYLFRKEGQNVTLSCEQNLNHDAMYWYRQDPGQGLRLIYYSQIVNDFQKGDIAEGYSVSREKKESFPLTVTSAQKNPTAFYLCASRRTGDYEQYFGPGTRLTVT.

V usage is TRBV27 and J usage is TRBJ2-3; D tentatively fits TRBD1 or TRBD2 (7 bases each). Per the germline V gene, CDR1 is MNHEY and CDR2 is SMNVEV (reference sequence). V lost 8 bases and J lost 6, with 24 bases in between. CDR3 length: 16 amino acids. The CDR3 bases are TGTGCCAGCCGCGGCTCGGGGAGGGGGCGATTCGATACGCAGTATTTT. Its translation is CASRGSGRGRFDTQYF.

This clone is medium-sized (0.01 to 0.1%) by share. CDR3 DNA sequence: TGTGCCAGCAGCGAGGGAGACTTAGCGGGAGGCTTCTTC. This encodes CASSEGDLAGGFF. The chain employs TRBV9 and TRBJ2-1; 10 bases match TRBD2. The germline V gene has CDR1 SGDLS and CDR2 YYNGEE. The length of the CDR3 is 13 residues. After removal of 3 bases from V and 16 bases from J, the junction contained 10 bases not matched to a gene.

The chain couples TRBV4-1 to TRBJ2-7; D remains ambiguous. The germline V gene encodes CDR1 MGHRA and CDR2 YSYEKL. The CDR3 runs 14 residues. V was shortened by 1 base and J by 3 bases, with 10 bases between the two germline ends. The CDR3 bases are TGCGCCAGCAGCCAAGTCGGCGGATACTACGAGCAGTACTTC. Amino acids: CASSQVGGYYEQYF.

The chain is built from TRBV27 and TRBJ2-1; the match to TRBD1 covers 9 bases. CDR1 is MNHEY, CDR2 SMNVEV, per germline (reference sequence). This CDR3 is 16 amino acids long. With V trimmed by 6 bases and J by 5 bases, 11 bases remained unmatched. The CDR3 region has the DNA TGTGCCAGCAGCCAATACCGGGACAGGGCCCACAATGAGCAGTTCTTC. Translation gives CASSQYRDRAHNEQFF.

In this sample, this clone is medium-sized. J is TRBJ2-2 and V is TRBV10-3; D is perhaps TRBD2 (5 bases). Trimming took 1 base from V and 0 from J, leaving 9 bases between them. This CDR3 contains 16 residues. Per the germline V gene, CDR1 is ENHRY and CDR2 is SYGVKD. The CDR3 nucleotides are TGTGCCATCAGTGAGTTGAGGGAGCCGAACACCGGGGAGCTGTTTTTT. This encodes CAISELREPNTGELFF.